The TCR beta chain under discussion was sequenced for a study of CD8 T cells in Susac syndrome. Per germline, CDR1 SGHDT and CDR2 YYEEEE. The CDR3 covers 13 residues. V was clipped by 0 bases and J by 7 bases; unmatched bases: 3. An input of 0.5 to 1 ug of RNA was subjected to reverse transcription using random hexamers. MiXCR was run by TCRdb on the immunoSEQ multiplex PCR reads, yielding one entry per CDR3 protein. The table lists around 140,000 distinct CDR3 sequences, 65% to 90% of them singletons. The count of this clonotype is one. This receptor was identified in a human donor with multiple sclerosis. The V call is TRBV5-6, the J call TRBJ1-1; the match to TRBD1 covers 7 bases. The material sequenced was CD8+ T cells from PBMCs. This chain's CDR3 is CASSLEGAYEAFF. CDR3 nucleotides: TGTGCCAGCAGCTTGGAGGGGGCTTATGAAGCTTTCTTT.